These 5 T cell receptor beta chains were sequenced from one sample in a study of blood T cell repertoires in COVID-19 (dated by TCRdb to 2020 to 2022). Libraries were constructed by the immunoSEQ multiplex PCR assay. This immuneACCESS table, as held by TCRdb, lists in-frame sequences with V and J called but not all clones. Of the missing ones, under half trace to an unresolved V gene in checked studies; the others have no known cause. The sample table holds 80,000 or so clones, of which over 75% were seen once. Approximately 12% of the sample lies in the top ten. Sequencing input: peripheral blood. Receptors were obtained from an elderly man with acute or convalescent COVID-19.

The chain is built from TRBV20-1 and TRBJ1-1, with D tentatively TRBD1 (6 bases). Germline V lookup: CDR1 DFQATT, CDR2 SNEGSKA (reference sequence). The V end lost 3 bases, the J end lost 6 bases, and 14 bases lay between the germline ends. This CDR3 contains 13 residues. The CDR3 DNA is TGCAGTGCTAGTGGACAGTTAGAGGCTGAAGCTTTCTTT. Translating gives CSASGQLEAEAFF.

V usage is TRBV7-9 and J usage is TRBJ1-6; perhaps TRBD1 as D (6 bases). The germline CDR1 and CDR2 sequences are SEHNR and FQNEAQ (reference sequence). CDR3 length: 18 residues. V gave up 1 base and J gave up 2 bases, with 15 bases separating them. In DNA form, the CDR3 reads TGTGCCAGCAGCTTAGTAGTAGAGACAGGCGCCTATAATTCACCCCTCCACTTT. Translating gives CASSLVVETGAYNSPLHF. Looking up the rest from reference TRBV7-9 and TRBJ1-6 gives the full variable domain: DTGVSQNPRHKITKRGQNVTFRCDPISEHNRLYWYRQTLGQGPEFLTYFQNEAQLEKSRLLSDRFSAERPKGSFSTLEIQRTEQGDSAMYLCASSLVVETGAYNSPLHFGNGTRLTVT.

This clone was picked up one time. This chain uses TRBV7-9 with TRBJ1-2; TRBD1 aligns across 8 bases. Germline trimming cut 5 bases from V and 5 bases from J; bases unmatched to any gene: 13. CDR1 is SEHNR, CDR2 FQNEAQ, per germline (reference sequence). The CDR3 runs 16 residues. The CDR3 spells CASSRQTPGQDYGYTF. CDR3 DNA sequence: TGTGCCAGCAGCCGACAAACACCGGGACAGGATTATGGCTACACCTTC. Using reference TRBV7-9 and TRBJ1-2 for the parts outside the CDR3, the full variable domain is DTGVSQNPRHKITKRGQNVTFRCDPISEHNRLYWYRQTLGQGPEFLTYFQNEAQLEKSRLLSDRFSAERPKGSFSTLEIQRTEQGDSAMYLCASSRQTPGQDYGYTFGSGTRLTVV.

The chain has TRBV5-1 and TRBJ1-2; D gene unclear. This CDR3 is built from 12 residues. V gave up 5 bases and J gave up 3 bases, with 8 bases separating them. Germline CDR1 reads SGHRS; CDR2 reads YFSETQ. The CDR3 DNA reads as TGCGCCAGCAGTTCAAACTACTATGGCTACACCTTC. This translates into CASSSNYYGYTF.

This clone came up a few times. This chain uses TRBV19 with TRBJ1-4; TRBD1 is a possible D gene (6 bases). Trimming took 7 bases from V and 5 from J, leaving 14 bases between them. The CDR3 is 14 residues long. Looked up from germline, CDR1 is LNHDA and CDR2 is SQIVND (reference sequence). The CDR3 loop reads CASNTGQINEKLFF. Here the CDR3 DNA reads TGTGCCAGTAATACCGGACAGATCAATGAAAAACTGTTTTTT.